The rows below give T cell receptor beta chains drawn from one sample of a study of blood T cell repertoires in COVID-19. Only in-frame clones appear in the TCRdb table, and some are missing; sequencing was by immunoSEQ multiplex PCR. The sample consists of 170,000 or so clones, roughly 84% of them appearing once. Sequencing was carried out using peripheral blood. The receptors stem from a man aged 18 to 29 with active or convalescent COVID-19. The CDR3 runs from the conserved cysteine through the conserved F or W. D genes are given only for firm matches. Rows may omit the clone size; those that give it use once, few, many or a size class.

clone size	V gene	J gene	D gene	CDR3 protein	CDR3 DNA
NA	TRBV10-2	TRBJ2-7	NA	CASNPGDSSSYEQYF	TGCGCCAGCAACCCCGGGGACTCCAGCTCCTACGAGCAGTACTTC
NA	TRBV3-1/TRBV3-2	TRBJ1-5	NA	CASSLGGGSNQPQHF	TGTGCCAGCAGCCTCGGCGGGGGTAGCAATCAGCCCCAGCATTTT
NA	TRBV21-1	TRBJ1-5	NA	CASSNGPTGGGNQPQHF	TGTGCCAGCAGCAATGGGCCGACAGGGGGAGGCAATCAGCCCCAGCATTTT
NA	TRBV24-1	TRBJ2-7	TRBD1	CATSPGQGVFEQYF	TGTGCCACCAGTCCGGGACAGGGGGTTTTCGAGCAGTACTTC
NA	TRBV3-1/TRBV3-2	TRBJ2-6	NA	CASSLRGTGANVLTF	TGTGCCAGCAGCCTCCGGGGAACCGGGGCCAACGTCCTGACTTTC
NA	TRBV7-2	TRBJ1-2	TRBD1	CASSFSQGVKSGYTF	TGTGCCAGCAGCTTCTCACAGGGGGTCAAAAGTGGCTACACCTTC
NA	TRBV5-6	TRBJ1-1	NA	CASSFRSTGTGTEAFF	TGTGCCAGCAGCTTTAGATCAACAGGGACGGGTACTGAAGCTTTCTTT
NA	TRBV15	TRBJ2-7	TRBD1	CATSSGGQGVYEQYF	TGTGCCACCAGCAGTGGGGGACAGGGGGTCTACGAGCAGTACTTC
NA	TRBV28	TRBJ2-1	TRBD1	CASTGDRADQFF	TGTGCCAGCACCGGGGACAGGGCGGATCAGTTCTTC
NA	TRBV6-2/TRBV6-3	TRBJ2-5	NA	CASSYPGTYQETQYF	TGTGCCAGCAGTTACCCCGGGACATATCAAGAGACCCAGTACTTC
many	TRBV6-1	TRBJ2-7	NA	CASSEAETYEQYF	TGTGCCAGCAGTGAAGCTGAGACCTACGAGCAGTACTTC
NA	TRBV7-3	TRBJ1-4	NA	CASSLTGGEKLFF	TGTGCCAGCAGCTTAACGGGGGGAGAAAAACTGTTTTTT
NA	TRBV3-1/TRBV3-2	TRBJ2-7	TRBD1	CASSQVSRDRFKYEQYF	TGTGCCAGCAGCCAAGTTTCTCGGGACAGATTTAAATACGAGCAGTACTTC
NA	TRBV30	TRBJ1-5	NA	CAWSGREDQPQHF	TGTGCCTGGAGTGGCAGGGAGGATCAGCCCCAGCATTTT
NA	TRBV29-1	TRBJ1-1	NA	CSVASGGSSEAFF	TGCAGCGTTGCGTCGGGGGGCAGCTCTGAAGCTTTCTTT
NA	TRBV28	TRBJ1-2	TRBD1	CASSSQGSYGYTF	TGTGCCAGCAGTTCACAGGGGTCCTATGGCTACACCTTC
NA	TRBV6-5	TRBJ1-1	TRBD1	CASRLRQGPLNVAFF	TGTGCCAGCAGACTAAGACAGGGCCCGCTTAATGTAGCTTTCTTT
NA	TRBV30	TRBJ2-7	NA	CAWSVRLDSYEQYF	TGTGCCTGGAGTGTACGGCTAGATTCCTACGAGCAGTACTTC
NA	TRBV19	TRBJ2-7	TRBD1	CASSPSDRDAYEQYF	TGTGCCAGTTCCCCATCGGACAGGGACGCCTACGAGCAGTACTTC
NA	TRBV19	TRBJ2-7	TRBD2	CASSMPGWTSMDEQYF	TGTGCCAGTAGTATGCCCGGGTGGACTAGCATGGACGAGCAGTACTTC
NA	TRBV7-7	TRBJ2-2	TRBD2	CASSPGTTYGELFF	TGTGCTAGCAGCCCAGGGACTACCTACGGGGAGCTGTTTTTT
NA	TRBV15	TRBJ2-3	TRBD2	CATSREGGRPDTQYF	TGTGCCACCAGCAGAGAGGGAGGGCGGCCAGATACGCAGTATTTT
NA	TRBV27	TRBJ2-5	TRBD1	CASRGQGAIETQYF	TGTGCCAGCAGAGGACAGGGGGCAATAGAGACCCAGTACTTC
NA	TRBV18	TRBJ1-2	NA	CASSPTRQPGNYGYTF	TGTGCCAGCTCACCTACACGACAGCCTGGGAACTATGGCTACACCTTC
few	TRBV5-4	TRBJ2-7	NA	CASSYRDRYEQYF	TGTGCCAGCAGCTACAGGGATCGGTACGAGCAGTACTTC
NA	TRBV18	TRBJ2-4	TRBD1	CASSPGDRVGVGKNIQYF	TGTGCCAGCTCACCAGGGGACAGGGTCGGCGTGGGCAAAAACATTCAGTACTTC
once	TRBV28	TRBJ1-1	NA	CASRGPGEVGIEAFF	TGTGCCAGCAGGGGTCCAGGGGAAGTAGGGATTGAAGCTTTCTTT
NA	TRBV5-5	TRBJ1-3	NA	CASTNPGEGNTIYF	TGTGCCAGCACCAACCCAGGGGAAGGAAACACCATATATTTT
NA	TRBV19	TRBJ2-5	TRBD2	CASSKAGVGETQYF	TGTGCCAGTAGCAAAGCGGGAGTTGGTGAGACCCAGTACTTC
NA	TRBV1	TRBJ2-1	NA	CTSSQDSLAGDNEQFF	TGCACCAGCAGCCAAGATTCACTAGCGGGGGACAATGAGCAGTTCTTC
few	TRBV10-2	TRBJ1-1	NA	CASGTGRVNTEAFF	TGCGCCAGCGGCACGGGCAGGGTAAACACTGAAGCTTTCTTT
NA	TRBV19	TRBJ2-5	TRBD2	CASSGGAETQYF	TGTGCCAGTAGCGGGGGGGCAGAGACCCAGTACTTC
NA	TRBV7-9	TRBJ1-1	TRBD1	CASSLWDRKPEAFF	TGTGCCAGCAGCTTATGGGACAGGAAACCTGAAGCTTTCTTT
NA	TRBV18	TRBJ2-5	NA	CASSPRQAPAETQYF	TGTGCCAGCTCACCACGTCAGGCCCCGGCCGAGACCCAGTACTTC
NA	TRBV2	TRBJ1-6	TRBD1	CASSNPVGQNSPLHF	TGTGCCAGCAGCAATCCTGTGGGACAGAATTCACCCCTCCACTTT
NA	TRBV12-3/TRBV12-4	TRBJ1-2	NA	CASNYRDVEGYTF	TGTGCCAGCAATTACAGGGATGTGGAGGGCTACACCTTC
few	TRBV7-2	TRBJ1-1	NA	CASSNPGGATEAFF	TGTGCCAGCAGCAACCCTGGGGGGGCCACTGAAGCTTTCTTT
once	TRBV5-1	TRBJ2-2	NA	CASSYGLAGTNTGELFF	TGCGCCAGCAGCTACGGACTCGCCGGCACAAACACCGGGGAGCTGTTTTTT
NA	TRBV27	TRBJ1-3	TRBD1	CASSQTQGADTIYF	TGTGCCAGCAGTCAAACGCAGGGGGCAGACACCATATATTTT
once	TRBV7-9	TRBJ2-5	NA	CASSLAETQYF	TGTGCCAGCAGCCTCGCGGAGACCCAGTACTTC
NA	TRBV6-1	TRBJ1-1	TRBD1	CASSERRQGAIGDTEAFF	TGTGCCAGCAGTGAACGTCGGCAGGGGGCTATAGGTGACACTGAAGCTTTCTTT
NA	TRBV5-6	TRBJ1-6	NA	CASSLSVYNSPLHF	TGTGCCAGCAGCTTGTCAGTCTATAATTCACCCCTCCACTTT
once	TRBV19	TRBJ1-5	TRBD1	CASSRLGQGGQPQHF	TGTGCCAGTAGTCGATTGGGACAGGGCGGTCAGCCCCAGCATTTT
NA	TRBV5-4	TRBJ1-2	TRBD1	CASSHGTARGSNYGYTF	TGTGCCAGCAGCCACGGGACAGCCAGGGGCTCTAACTATGGCTACACCTTC
NA	TRBV4-1	TRBJ1-3	TRBD1	CASSQKGAGQGSGNTIYF	TGCGCCAGCAGCCAAAAAGGTGCGGGACAGGGTAGTGGAAACACCATATATTTT
NA	TRBV5-5	TRBJ2-5	TRBD1	CASSFFTGGETQYF	TGTGCCAGCAGCTTTTTTACAGGGGGAGAGACCCAGTACTTC
NA	TRBV5-1	TRBJ1-6	NA	CASREDFSYNSPLHF	TGCGCCAGCAGGGAGGACTTCTCCTATAATTCACCCCTCCACTTT
NA	TRBV3-1/TRBV3-2	TRBJ2-7	NA	CASSQGGWLFSTESYEQYF	TGTGCCAGCAGCCAAGGGGGTTGGCTATTTTCGACAGAATCCTACGAGCAGTACTTC
NA	TRBV27	TRBJ1-2	NA	CASRREDYGYTF	TGTGCCAGCAGACGGGAGGACTATGGCTACACCTTC